Sequencing of this TCR beta chain was carried out in a study of shared clonotypes between healthy human individuals. Cells designated naive CD8 were CD45RO-negative and were positively selected for CCR7, with terminally differentiated effector memory CD45RA+ cells excluded. Some clones are missing from TCRdb's copy, which holds only in-frame ones; the method was immunoSEQ multiplex PCR. The sample lists around 640,000 clones; roughly 95% were seen once. The source of this sequence is a woman aged 25 to 39 in good health. Sequencing used naive CD8+ T cells sorted from blood.

This CDR3 reads CASSPLNTEAFF. In nucleotides, the CDR3 is TGTGCCAGCAGCCCCTTGAACACTGAAGCTTTCTTT. The rearrangement links TRBV11-2 to TRBJ1-1; D not resolved. Germline V gene sequence: CDR1 SGHAT, CDR2 FQNNGV. The CDR3 loop spans 12 amino acids. V was cut by 5 bases and J by 0 bases, with 4 bases left in between.